Given below is one TCR beta chain in context. The source of the sample is a study of blood T cell repertoires in COVID-19. In the study overall: Samples taken during acute and convalescent COVID-19 were collected in the United States, Italy and Spain. PBMCs, B-cell-depleted T cells, or T cells were the source of the cDNA or gDNA that made up the material.

As processed by the authors: Amplification from reference gene primers served as the basis for estimated nucleated cell counts. This table comes from immunoSEQ multiplex PCR, and its TCRdb copy is limited to in-frame clones, with some not included. V and J calls and clone size are given by that table; D and trimming were obtained from the DNA. The table includes some 93,000 clones, 79% detected once. Source material: peripheral blood. The clonotype originates from a human donor in a cohort sampled during active COVID-19.

The CDR3 loop reads CASSIPPGQPDDLNTEAFF. DNA for the CDR3: TGTGCCAGTAGTATTCCGCCAGGACAGCCCGACGACCTGAACACTGAAGCTTTCTTT. V gene TRBV19 combines with J gene TRBJ1-1, with a weak D call TRBD1 (6 bases). Per germline, CDR1 LNHDA and CDR2 SQIVND (reference sequence). V lost 3 bases, J lost 0 bases, and 23 bases lay in between. This CDR3 has 19 amino acids.